This T cell receptor (beta chain) was identified during a study of shared clonotypes between healthy human individuals. Study-level points and caveats: Rarefaction indicated that sorted-subset sequencing remained incomplete although depth was large.

CD45RA-negative memory and CD45RA+ naive subsets were split from the CD4+ cells. The test was conducted at deep level. Around 200 ng DNA, about 28,000 T cell genomes, went into each sorted-subset replicate PCR. Assay used: immunoSEQ multiplex PCR; TCRdb lists only in-frame clones, some missing. The table has 2 million to 3 million clones, 80% to 95% seen once. Concerning this clone: Its antigen is not known.

There are 15 residues in the CDR3. The V and J ends lost 1 base and 3 bases respectively, with 10 bases between them. The germline V gene has CDR1 SGHVS and CDR2 FNYEAQ. Sequencing was done on a sample of naive CD4+ T cells from PBMCs. Subset described: CD45RA+ positively selected. The sequence was collected from a man younger than 30 in good health. Some clones in this sample may be carry-over from other donors' samples. The chain carries TRBV7-6 and TRBJ2-1; TRBD1 might be the D (6 bases). Here the CDR3 reads CASSLVAGVYNEQFF. In DNA form, the CDR3 reads TGTGCCAGCAGCTTAGTTGCAGGGGTCTACAATGAGCAGTTCTTC.